The clone carrying this TCR beta chain was observed at least ten times. Antigen specificity is unknown. This sample is drawn from a study of identical twins. Study-wide results and caveats: It was possible that invariant MAIT and iNKT cells partly confounded the zero-insertion analyses. For cord blood, abundant beta clonotypes had fewer insertions, unlike memory repertoires, which showed none. Out-of-frame TCR alpha sharing in monozygotic twins exceeded recombination model predictions.

Each cDNA held unique molecular identifiers, and template switching gave it a universal primer site. TCRdb re-derived calls from the 5' RACE reads in MiXCR, one entry per CDR3 protein. Of roughly 1.6 million distinct CDR3 sequences in the sample, 32% were seen once. In germline, CDR1 is DFQATT, CDR2 SNEGSKA (reference sequence). The CDR3 is 13 residues long. V was shortened by 3 bases and J by 2 bases, with 5 bases between the two germline ends. The TCR sequence derives from a newborn girl in good health. The chain combines TRBV20-1 with TRBJ1-6, with D tentatively TRBD1 (5 bases). Sequences were obtained from cord blood. CDR3 region: CSARDTYNSPLHF. DNA of the CDR3: TGCAGTGCTAGGGACACCTATAATTCACCCCTCCACTTT.